The next 27 T cell receptor beta chains were all read from a single sample in a study of cytomegalovirus exposure and HLA in healthy donors. PCR primers comprised 60 Vbeta and 13 Jbeta primers. Profiling relied on immunoSEQ multiplex PCR, and the TCRdb table lists in-frame clones only, not all of them. This sample carries about 200,000 clones, roughly four fifths of them seen once, and the ten largest clones take roughly 0.098%. The material sequenced was PBMCs. Source of these receptors: a boy aged 2 to 10 in good health and CMV-seronegative.

The gene calls are TRBV6-5 and TRBJ2-7; 9 bases agree with TRBD1. The CDR3 runs to 13 residues. CDR1 MNHEY and CDR2 SVGAGI come from the germline V gene. After removal of 5 bases from V and 6 bases from J, the junction contained 5 bases not matched to a gene. The CDR3 region is CASSTGTGREQYF. The CDR3 region has the DNA TGTGCCAGCAGTACCGGGACAGGGCGCGAGCAGTACTTC.

The V gene is TRBV21-1, the J gene TRBJ1-4; TRBD1 reflects the table's D call only, with no check against the DNA. TRBV21-1 is flagged as a pseudogene. The CDR3 runs 20 residues. The CDR3 reads CASSVQTQGNRRATNEKLFF. The CDR3 DNA reads TGTGCCAGCAGCGTCCAAACCCAGGGAAATAGAAGGGCAACTAATGAAAAACTGTTTTTT.

Worth noting for this clone: Other nucleotide sequences from this sample produce the same CDR3. This sequence joins TRBV20-1 and TRBJ1-2, with 8 bases lining up with TRBD1. The CDR3 has 11 amino acids. Germline assignment: CDR1 DFQATT and CDR2 SNEGSKA (reference sequence). With V trimmed by 5 bases and J by 5 bases, 1 base remained unmatched. CDR3 coding DNA: TGCAGTGCTCGGACAGGGTATGGCTACACCTTC. Translated: CSARTGYGYTF.

Comments on this clone: The same CDR3 is also encoded by other DNA sequences in this sample. The genes are TRBV4-2 and TRBJ1-2; 8 bases map to TRBD1. Per germline, CDR1 LGHNA and CDR2 YNFKEQ. The CDR3 has 18 amino acids. Losses at the gene ends were 5 bases for V and 8 bases for J; bases not matched to a gene: 22. In DNA form, the CDR3 reads TGTGCCAGCAGCTCCCGGGGAGGCAGGGGGCGCTTAATAAGGGGCTACACCTTC. Protein product: CASSSRGGRGRLIRGYTF.

The chain has TRBV27 and TRBJ1-1, with D uncertain. Germline loops: CDR1 MNHEY, CDR2 SMNVEV (reference sequence). V lost 3 bases and J 4 bases, leaving 15 bases between the germline ends. The CDR3 runs 15 residues. The CDR3 DNA is TGTGCCAGCAGTTTGGTCCTGGGCCCAACCACTGAAGCTTTCTTT. Protein product: CASSLVLGPTTEAFF.

The gene calls are TRBV15 and TRBJ1-5; D unresolved. The CDR3 extends over 14 amino acids. Trimming shortened V by 3 bases and J by 4 bases, and 10 bases separated the two germline ends. Germline V gene lookup returns CDR1 LNHNV and CDR2 YYDKDF (reference sequence). The CDR3 sequence: CATSSWRENQPQHF. CDR3 DNA sequence: TGTGCCACCAGCAGTTGGAGGGAAAATCAGCCCCAGCATTTT. Variable domain in full (rest from reference TRBV15 and TRBJ1-5): DAMVIQNPRYQVTQFGKPVTLSCSQTLNHNVMYWYQQKSSQAPKLLFHYYDKDFNNEADTPDNFQSRRPNTSFCFLDIRSPGLGDTAMYLCATSSWRENQPQHFGDGTRLSIL.

The rearrangement uses TRBV7-2 and TRBJ2-3, with 10 bases identical to TRBD2. Germline CDR1 and CDR2: SGHTA and FQGNSA. V trimming: 5 bases; J trimming: 6 bases; junction bases outside the gene matches: 14. The length of the CDR3 is 17 residues. The CDR3 nucleotides read TGTGCCAGCAGCATCTATCCCCCGGGACTAGCGAGCGATACGCAGTATTTT. Amino acid sequence: CASSIYPPGLASDTQYF.

V usage is TRBV5-1 and J usage is TRBJ2-2; TRBD2 matches 7 bases. CDR1 and CDR2 from the germline V gene are SGHRS and YFSETQ. With V trimmed by 3 bases and J by 4 bases, 0 bases remained unmatched. CDR3 length equals 13 residues. CDR3 sequence (DNA): TGCGCCAGCAGCTGGACTAGCACCGGGGAGCTGTTTTTT. Amino acids: CASSWTSTGELFF.

This chain uses TRBV15 with TRBJ2-7; 7 bases line up with TRBD2. The DNA end favors TRBJ2-5, so the J call may be wrong. CDR3 length: 14 residues. CDR1 LNHNV and CDR2 YYDKDF come from the germline V gene (reference sequence). CDR3 bases: TGTGCCACCAGCAGAGGACTAGCTAGGCAGACCCAGTACTTC. Protein product: CATSRGLARQTQYF.

The chain joins TRBV4-3 to TRBJ2-3; the match to TRBD2 covers 9 bases. The V and J ends lost 5 bases and 4 bases, in that order; junction bases with no gene match: 7. CDR3 size: 15 residues. Germline loops: CDR1 LGHNA, CDR2 YSLEER. The CDR3 reads CASSGSGGLADTQYF. CDR3 sequence (DNA): TGCGCCAGCAGCGGTAGCGGGGGCTTGGCAGATACGCAGTATTTT.

The chain is built from TRBV6-5 and TRBJ2-7; TRBD2 matches at 12 bases. The length of the CDR3 is 15 residues. The J segment lost 1 base and the V segment lost 4 bases, leaving 2 bases of the junction unmatched. Germline-derived CDR1 and CDR2 are MNHEY and SVGAGI. CDR3 sequence (DNA): TGTGCCAGCAGTTCTAGCGGGGGGGCGTCCTACGAGCAGTACTTC. Translating gives CASSSSGGASYEQYF.

This rearrangement joins TRBV2 to TRBJ2-7, with a possible D match to TRBD1 (5 bases). The germline gives CDR1 SNHLY, CDR2 FYNNEI. This CDR3 contains 16 residues. V was clipped by 5 bases and J by 0 bases, with 17 bases between them. CDR3 region: CASSQTAVRDSYEQYF. DNA of the CDR3: TGTGCCAGCAGTCAAACCGCAGTCAGGGACTCCTACGAGCAGTACTTC.

This chain joins TRBV18 and TRBJ1-2; no clear D gene. This CDR3 region has 14 residues. V was clipped by 4 bases and J by 6 bases, with 15 bases between them. The germline gives CDR1 KGHSH, CDR2 LQKENI. The CDR3 DNA reads TGTGCCAGCTCACTACCCACGGCGGGTAATGGCTACACCTTC. It specifies CASSLPTAGNGYTF.

The count of this clone is one. CDR3 DNA sequence: TGTGCCAGTAGCGGAGCTCTAAATTCACCCCTCCACTTT. It codes for CASSGALNSPLHF. The chain employs TRBV19 and TRBJ1-6, with no clear D. In germline, CDR1 is LNHDA, CDR2 SQIVND (reference sequence). The CDR3 spans 13 residues. The V gene lost 6 bases and the J gene lost 7 bases, with 10 bases spanning the gap.

As regards this clone: This sample also contains other DNA sequences that code for the same CDR3. The chain couples TRBV6-1 to TRBJ2-7; D is perhaps TRBD1 (5 bases). Germline values: CDR1 MNHNS, CDR2 SASEGT. This CDR3 comprises 12 residues. Deletions cut 6 bases from V and 3 bases from J, with 9 bases between. CDR3 region: CASSEQVYEQYF. The CDR3 DNA sequence: TGTGCCAGCAGCGAACAGGTCTACGAGCAGTACTTC.

The chain links TRBV7-9 to TRBJ1-3; no clear D gene. Trimming removed 1 base at V and 2 bases at J, with 9 bases between. The length of the CDR3 is 15 residues. Germline V lookup: CDR1 SEHNR, CDR2 FQNEAQ (reference sequence). The CDR3 nucleotides read TGTGCCAGCAGCTTAGTTGGCGGGGCTGGAAACACCATATATTTT. The encoded protein is CASSLVGGAGNTIYF.

V is TRBV19 and J is TRBJ2-5, with 9 bases that match TRBD1. From germline, CDR1 is LNHDA and CDR2 SQIVND (reference sequence). This CDR3 comprises 14 residues. Unmatched junction bases numbered 6, after V lost 9 bases and J lost 1 base. CDR3 region: CASRDREGQETQYF. CDR3 in DNA: TGTGCCAGCAGGGACAGGGAAGGCCAAGAGACCCAGTACTTC.

The chain employs TRBV5-4 and TRBJ2-1; D gene ambiguous. V was trimmed by 0 bases and J by 0 bases, leaving 4 bases between them. The CDR3 is 14 amino acids. Germline CDR1 is SGHNT and CDR2 is YYREEE (reference sequence). The CDR3 protein is CASSLDSSYNEQFF. The CDR3 nucleotides are TGTGCCAGCAGCTTGGACAGCTCCTACAATGAGCAGTTCTTC.

The rearrangement links TRBV27 to TRBJ2-5; 11 bases fit TRBD2. CDR1 is MNHEY, CDR2 SMNVEV, per germline (reference sequence). The V segment lost 3 bases and the J segment 5 bases; nucleotides outside the gene matches: 5. The CDR3 contains 15 residues. CDR3 nucleotide sequence: TGTGCCAGCAGTTTCTTAGCGGGGGGGCCGGAGACCCAGTACTTC. Residues: CASSFLAGGPETQYF.

The chain combines TRBV6-5 with TRBJ2-1, with 12 bases fitting TRBD2. The CDR3 sequence is 15 residues long. Unmatched junction bases numbered 5, after V lost 8 bases and J lost 3 bases. CDR1 is MNHEY, CDR2 SVGAGI, per germline. The CDR3 region is CASAPLAGGYNEQFF. CDR3 bases: TGTGCCAGCGCACCACTAGCGGGGGGCTACAATGAGCAGTTCTTC.

CDR3 sequence: CASSHREASNQPQHF. The CDR3 DNA reads as TGTGCCAGTAGTCATCGGGAGGCTTCCAATCAGCCCCAGCATTTT. The chain links TRBV19 to TRBJ1-5; D gene ambiguous. The germline V and J ends were trimmed by 5 bases and 3 bases, with 14 bases remaining between them. CDR1 and CDR2 from the germline V gene are LNHDA and SQIVND (reference sequence). This CDR3 spans 15 amino acids.

The chain carries TRBV19 and TRBJ1-6; 7 nucleotides agree with TRBD1. The CDR3 sequence is 13 residues long. The V and J ends lost 8 bases and 5 bases, in that order; junction bases with no gene match: 3. Germline loops: CDR1 LNHDA, CDR2 SQIVND (reference sequence). The CDR3 DNA follows: TGTGCCAGTGCGGGACAGAATAATTCACCCCTCCACTTT. Its protein product is CASAGQNNSPLHF.

This clone was seen a handful of times. J is TRBJ2-1 and V is TRBV7-6; 9 positions agree with TRBD2. This CDR3 has 16 amino acids. Trimming at V came to 4 bases and at J to 7 bases, leaving 11 bases not matched to a gene. CDR1 is SGHVS, CDR2 FNYEAQ, per germline. As DNA, the CDR3 is TGTGCCAGCAGCTCGAAAAAGCGGGGGGCAGGAAATGAGCAGTTCTTC. It specifies CASSSKKRGAGNEQFF.

J is TRBJ1-2 and V is TRBV7-8; 8 nucleotides line up with TRBD1. There are 13 residues in the CDR3. Germline V lookup: CDR1 SGHVS, CDR2 FQNEAQ. J was trimmed by 6 bases and V by 8 bases; bases with no gene match: 8. CDR3 residues: CASAPDRDNGYTF. The CDR3 bases are TGTGCCAGCGCCCCGGACAGGGATAATGGCTACACCTTC.

J is TRBJ2-2 and V is TRBV6-6; no firm D call. This CDR3 spans 13 amino acids. Trimming shortened V by 6 bases and J by 6 bases, and 11 bases separated the two germline ends. The V gene's germline CDR1 is MNHNY and CDR2 SVGAGI (reference sequence). CDR3 sequence reads: CASSSPGSGELFF. CDR3 sequence (DNA): TGTGCCAGCAGCAGTCCAGGTTCCGGGGAGCTGTTTTTT.

This clone was seen just once. The V call is TRBV2, the J call TRBJ1-1; maybe TRBD1 (6 bases). Trimming removed 7 bases at V and 5 bases at J, with 8 bases between. Germline loops: CDR1 SNHLY, CDR2 FYNNEI. This CDR3 contains 11 residues. In DNA, the CDR3 is TGTGCCAGCACAGGGGATACTGAAGCTTTCTTT. Translating it yields CASTGDTEAFF. The full variable domain, in which reference TRBV2 and TRBJ1-1 provide the parts outside the CDR3, is EPEVTQTPSHQVTQMGQEVILRCVPISNHLYFYWYRQILGQKVEFLVSFYNNEISEKSEIFDDQFSVERPDGSNFTLKIRSTKLEDSAMYFCASTGDTEAFFGQGTRLTVV.

V and J are TRBV4-2 and TRBJ1-1; D gene unclear. V dropped 0 bases and J dropped 6 bases, with 8 bases sitting between them. This CDR3 has 13 amino acids. The V gene's germline CDR1 is LGHNA and CDR2 YNFKEQ. This CDR3 reads CASSQDSSSEAFF. As DNA, the CDR3 is TGTGCCAGCAGCCAAGATTCCTCCTCTGAAGCTTTCTTT.